Shown below are 31 T cell receptor beta chains from a single sample sequenced in a study of blood T cell repertoires in COVID-19. Data came from immunoSEQ multiplex PCR; TCRdb stores just in-frame clones and leaves some out. Of a few hundred thousand clones listed, about 89% were seen once; the top ten hold approximately 7.8%. Source material: peripheral blood. All receptors come from a woman between 45 and 60 years old who had recovered from COVID-19.

This chain joins TRBV28 and TRBJ1-2, with unresolved D. Germline assignment: CDR1 MDHEN and CDR2 SYDVKM. The CDR3 covers 11 residues. Trimming shortened V by 6 bases and J by 5 bases, and 7 bases separated the two germline ends. The CDR3 reads CASSRYYGYTF. The CDR3 DNA is TGTGCCAGCAGCCGGTATTATGGCTACACCTTC.

The rearrangement joins TRBV16 to TRBJ2-3; 7 bases line up with TRBD1. J was trimmed by 2 bases and V by 2 bases; bases with no gene match: 13. CDR3 length: 18 residues. The germline CDR1 and CDR2 sequences are KGHSY and FQNENV. CDR3 in DNA: TGTGCCAGCAGCCAAGACCCCGGACAGGTGGGGTTCACAGATACGCAGTATTTT. Its protein is CASSQDPGQVGFTDTQYF.

This chain joins TRBV6-4 and TRBJ1-5; D gene ambiguous. Per germline, CDR1 MRHNA and CDR2 SNTAGT. The CDR3 extends over 13 amino acids. Trimming pared 4 bases from V and 4 bases from J, leaving 8 bases between. CDR3 DNA sequence: TGTGCCAGCAGTGTGACACCGAATCAGCCCCAGCATTTT. Protein product: CASSVTPNQPQHF.

V is TRBV19 and J is TRBJ1-4; tentative D call: TRBD1 (6 bases). Germline-derived CDR1 and CDR2 are LNHDA and SQIVND (reference sequence). CDR3 length: 15 residues. Trimming took off 4 bases at V and 0 bases at J, with 9 bases between the two ends. As DNA, the CDR3 is TGTGCCAGTAGTAGGTGGACAGCAACTAATGAAAAACTGTTTTTT. This gives the protein CASSRWTATNEKLFF.

CDR3 in amino acids: CASSLAREVEYIQYF. In DNA form, the CDR3 reads TGTGCCAGCAGCTTAGCGAGGGAAGTAGAGTACATTCAGTACTTC. The rearrangement uses TRBV7-2 and TRBJ2-4; perhaps TRBD2 as D (5 bases). There are 15 residues in the CDR3. V was clipped by 0 bases and J by 8 bases, with 14 bases between them. Per germline, CDR1 SGHTA and CDR2 FQGNSA.

This chain uses TRBV27 with TRBJ2-7; TRBD2 aligns across 9 bases. In germline, CDR1 is MNHEY, CDR2 SMNVEV (reference sequence). CDR3 size: 15 residues. V shed 2 bases, J shed 4 bases, and the junction held 6 bases outside the gene matches. This CDR3 is CASSLSSGGFYEQYF. CDR3 bases: TGTGCCAGCAGTTTAAGTAGCGGGGGCTTTTACGAGCAGTACTTC.

For this clone: The identical CDR3 is also encoded by other nucleotide sequences in the sample. The genes are TRBV19 and TRBJ2-3; 12 bases are a match to TRBD2. This CDR3 has 15 amino acids. Unmatched junction bases numbered 2, after V lost 3 bases and J lost 4 bases. Germline values: CDR1 LNHDA, CDR2 SQIVND (reference sequence). CDR3 protein: CASSIPSGGADTQYF. The CDR3 DNA reads TGTGCCAGTAGTATCCCTAGCGGGGGGGCAGATACGCAGTATTTT.

The rearrangement links TRBV3-1 (or the pseudogene TRBV3-2) to TRBJ2-2, with 7 bases that match TRBD2. Germline lookup yields CDR1 LGHDT and CDR2 YNNKEL (reference sequence). The CDR3 is 16 amino acids. Losses at the gene ends were 0 bases for V and 5 bases for J; bases not matched to a gene: 6. CDR3 sequence (DNA): TGTGCCAGCAGCCAAGAGGGTTCGGGGGGTACCGGGGAGCTGTTTTTT. Protein product: CASSQEGSGGTGELFF.

V gene TRBV29-1 combines with J gene TRBJ2-1, with D possibly matching TRBD2 (7 bases). Between the trimmed V and J ends, which lost 1 base and 8 bases, there was a span of 12 bases. The length of the CDR3 is 13 residues. The V gene's germline CDR1 is SQVTM and CDR2 ANQGSEA. CDR3 loop: CSVEGWGGDEQFF. In nucleotides, the CDR3 is TGCAGCGTTGAAGGTTGGGGGGGCGATGAGCAGTTCTTC.

The chain recombines TRBV4-3 with TRBJ1-4; a possible D gene is TRBD1 (5 bases). CDR1 and CDR2 from the germline V gene are LGHNA and YSLEER. The ends were cut back, 0 bases at V and 6 bases at J, with 17 bases in the middle. CDR3 size: 17 residues. This chain's CDR3 is CASSQDLRRGGDEKLFF. CDR3 coding DNA: TGCGCCAGCAGCCAAGACTTGCGTCGGGGGGGAGATGAAAAACTGTTTTTT.

V gene TRBV5-5 combines with J gene TRBJ1-2; 8 nucleotides agree with TRBD1. Germline trimming cut 4 bases from V and 8 bases from J; bases unmatched to any gene: 7. The CDR3 covers 13 residues. CDR1 and CDR2 from the germline V gene are SGHKS and YYEKEE (reference sequence). This CDR3 reads CASSLLGQAGYTF. The CDR3 DNA reads TGTGCCAGCAGCCTCCTGGGACAGGCAGGCTACACCTTC.

This chain connects TRBV7-2 to TRBJ1-1, with 7 bases matching TRBD1. The V and J ends lost 2 bases and 7 bases, in that order; junction bases with no gene match: 10. This CDR3 has 15 residues. Germline lookup yields CDR1 SGHTA and CDR2 FQGNSA. The CDR3 nucleotides read TGTGCCAGCAGCTTAAATCTGGCAGGGGGTATTGAAGCTTTCTTT. As protein: CASSLNLAGGIEAFF.

The chain uses TRBV2 and TRBJ1-1; D is unresolved. The germline V and J ends were trimmed by 5 bases and 1 base, with 14 bases remaining between them. The length of the CDR3 is 15 residues. In germline, CDR1 is SNHLY, CDR2 FYNNEI. The CDR3 is CASSLKTVQNTEAFF. Here the CDR3 DNA reads TGTGCCAGCAGTCTGAAAACAGTACAGAACACTGAAGCTTTCTTT.

The chain recombines TRBV2 with TRBJ1-1; 7 bases map to TRBD1. Trimming removed 5 bases from V and 6 bases from J; junction bases left unmatched: 6. From germline, CDR1 is SNHLY and CDR2 FYNNEI. This CDR3 comprises 13 residues. Written as DNA, the CDR3 is TGTGCCAGCAGTTCCACAGGGGCCTCTGAAGCTTTCTTT. Protein product: CASSSTGASEAFF.

The chain is built from TRBV18 and TRBJ1-1; D ambiguous. Trimming removed 3 bases at V and 6 bases at J, with 17 bases between. The CDR3 consists of 15 residues. Germline values: CDR1 KGHSH, CDR2 LQKENI. For the CDR3, the DNA is TGTGCCAGCTCACCGATTACTACGGGTCTCTCTGAAGCTTTCTTT. Protein product: CASSPITTGLSEAFF.

The DNA of the CDR3 is TGTGCCAGTGCCGGGACAGGGGCCGTATCGGGCAATCAGCCCCAGCATTTT. It yields the protein CASAGTGAVSGNQPQHF. The V and J genes are TRBV19 and TRBJ1-5; 10 bases agree with TRBD1. Germline V gene data show CDR1 as LNHDA and CDR2 as SQIVND (reference sequence). Trimming took 8 bases from V and 2 from J; bases not matched to a gene: 12. The CDR3 extends over 17 amino acids.

This chain links TRBV5-1 with TRBJ2-1; 10 positions agree with TRBD2. CDR1 SGHRS and CDR2 YFSETQ come from the germline V gene. The CDR3 loop spans 20 amino acids. V dropped 0 bases and J dropped 2; count of bases not matched to a gene: 14. This chain's CDR3 is CASSLAPASGSIRTYNEQFF. The DNA of the CDR3 is TGCGCCAGCAGCTTGGCTCCGGCTAGCGGGAGTATTAGAACCTACAATGAGCAGTTCTTC.

This chain links TRBV28 with TRBJ1-5; D uncertain. Deletions cut 3 bases from V and 0 bases from J, with 15 bases between. The CDR3 loop spans 17 amino acids. CDR1 and CDR2 (germline): MDHEN, SYDVKM. This CDR3 reads CASSFGASSFSNQPQHF. CDR3 DNA sequence: TGTGCCAGCAGTTTCGGAGCAAGTAGCTTTAGCAATCAGCCCCAGCATTTT.

The rearrangement links TRBV4-1 to TRBJ2-3; 9 bases align to TRBD2. Germline loops: CDR1 MGHRA, CDR2 YSYEKL. The CDR3 has 16 amino acids. Trimming took 1 base from V and 4 from J; bases not matched to a gene: 6. The CDR3 loop is CASSQAAGGFPDTQYF. DNA of the CDR3: TGCGCCAGCAGCCAAGCTGCGGGAGGGTTTCCAGATACGCAGTATTTT.

The chain uses TRBV7-9 and TRBJ2-3; 8 nucleotides agree with TRBD2. The V gene's germline CDR1 is SEHNR and CDR2 FQNEAQ (reference sequence). This CDR3 is 16 amino acids long. Losses at the gene ends were 6 bases for V and 4 bases for J; bases not matched to a gene: 12. The CDR3 bases are TGTGCCAGCAGTTACCGTAGACTAGCGAGTTCAGATACGCAGTATTTT. It encodes CASSYRRLASSDTQYF.

V usage is TRBV28 and J usage is TRBJ1-2; 9 positions match TRBD1. The CDR3 consists of 14 residues. Unmatched junction bases numbered 0, after V lost 2 bases and J lost 2 bases. Germline V CDR1 and CDR2: MDHEN, SYDVKM. In DNA, the CDR3 is TGTGCCAGCAGTTTAACAGGGGGCAACTATGGCTACACCTTC. Residues: CASSLTGGNYGYTF.

This clone was observed a single time. The chain recombines TRBV18 with TRBJ2-7; perhaps TRBD1 as D (6 bases). The V gene lost 4 bases and the J gene lost 6 bases, with 19 bases spanning the gap. The CDR3 spans 15 residues. The V gene's germline CDR1 is KGHSH and CDR2 LQKENI. CDR3 residues: CASSRGLYGDIEQYF. For the CDR3, the DNA is TGTGCCAGCTCACGCGGCCTATACGGGGACATCGAGCAGTACTTC.

This clone was counted a single time. The rearrangement uses TRBV10-3 and TRBJ1-1, with 8 positions matching TRBD1. Trimming at V came to 5 bases and at J to 3 bases, leaving 8 bases not matched to a gene. The CDR3 contains 15 residues. Germline lookup yields CDR1 ENHRY and CDR2 SYGVKD. CDR3 sequence: CAISKQTGVDTEAFF. CDR3 nucleotides: TGTGCCATCAGTAAACAGACAGGGGTCGACACTGAAGCTTTCTTT.

The V gene is TRBV19, the J gene TRBJ2-2; 8 bases are shared with TRBD1. Losses at the gene ends were 6 bases for V and 1 base for J; bases not matched to a gene: 1. The CDR3 loop spans 14 amino acids. The germline gives CDR1 LNHDA, CDR2 SQIVND (reference sequence). Here the CDR3 reads CASSDRGNTGELFF. CDR3 nucleotide sequence: TGTGCCAGTAGCGACAGGGGGAACACCGGGGAGCTGTTTTTT.

The chain is built from TRBV4-3 and TRBJ2-7, with D unresolved. The V end was cut by 2 bases, the J end by 7 bases, with 18 bases between. This CDR3 is built from 15 residues. Germline assignment: CDR1 LGHNA and CDR2 YSLEER. CDR3 amino acids: CASSQTIPQSGEQYF. The CDR3 coding sequence is TGCGCCAGCAGCCAAACGATACCCCAATCGGGTGAGCAGTACTTC.

This clone was counted between two and nine times. V usage is TRBV7-6 and J usage is TRBJ1-3; 9 nucleotides line up with TRBD1. Trimming took 5 bases from V and 1 from J; bases not matched to a gene: 9. Germline V lookup: CDR1 SGHVS, CDR2 FNYEAQ. The CDR3 runs 17 residues. The CDR3, as DNA: TGTGCCAGCAGCCCCATGACAGGGGGATTTTCTGGAAACACCATATATTTT. Translated, it gives CASSPMTGGFSGNTIYF. The full variable domain, rest sourced from reference TRBV7-6 and TRBJ1-3, is GAGVSQSPRYKVTKRGQDVALRCDPISGHVSLYWYRQALGQGPEFLTYFNYEAQQDKSGLPNDRFSAERPEGSISTLTIQRTEQRDSAMYRCASSPMTGGFSGNTIYFGEGSWLTVV.

J is TRBJ1-2 and V is TRBV7-9, with D uncertain. The CDR3 totals 13 residues. Germline assignment: CDR1 SEHNR and CDR2 FQNEAQ (reference sequence). Trimming took off 5 bases at V and 7 bases at J, with 14 bases between the two ends. The CDR3 nucleotides read TGTGCCAGCAGCCAAGCCCGGGAGAGTGGCTACACCTTC. Its translation: CASSQARESGYTF.

The J gene is TRBJ2-7, the V gene TRBV5-1; 11 positions match TRBD2. This CDR3 region has 15 residues. From germline, CDR1 is SGHRS and CDR2 YFSETQ. V shed 3 bases, J shed 6 bases, and the junction held 8 bases outside the gene matches. The CDR3 protein is CASSWLAGGPGEQYF. CDR3 DNA: TGCGCCAGCAGCTGGTTAGCGGGAGGGCCGGGCGAGCAGTACTTC.

The count of this clone is one. V is TRBV18 and J is TRBJ2-1, with D possibly TRBD1 on 6 matching bases. V lost 6 bases, J lost 3 bases, and 9 bases lay in between. Germline V CDR1 and CDR2: KGHSH, LQKENI. The CDR3 is made up of 13 amino acids. This chain's CDR3 is CASSQDSYNEQFF. CDR3 in DNA: TGTGCCAGCTCGCAGGACAGCTACAATGAGCAGTTCTTC.

The V and J genes are TRBV30 and TRBJ2-4; 9 nucleotides align to TRBD1. J lost 8 bases, V lost 2 bases, and 7 bases had no gene match. The CDR3 is 14 amino acids. The V gene's germline CDR1 is GTSNPN and CDR2 SVGIG (reference sequence). CDR3 residues: CAWSRGTGQDIQYF. In DNA, the CDR3 is TGTGCCTGGAGTAGGGGGACAGGGCAAGACATTCAGTACTTC.

The chain has TRBV5-1 and TRBJ2-5; D possibly corresponds to TRBD2 (5 bases). This CDR3 has 15 amino acids. The V end was cut by 4 bases, the J end by 5 bases, with 18 bases between. The V gene's germline CDR1 is SGHRS and CDR2 YFSETQ. The CDR3 is CASSPAGGSGETQYF. CDR3 DNA: TGCGCCAGCAGCCCGGCCGGCGGGTCGGGCGAGACCCAGTACTTC.